The 20 T cell receptor beta chains in this list originate from one sample, sequenced in a study of blood T cells in healthy people across ages. Primers used in a second PCR of about 7 to 12 cycles were a sample-barcoded 5' primer and a J-beta primer mix. TCRdb reanalysed the 5' RACE reads using MiXCR and keeps one entry per CDR3 protein. This sample has 800,000 or so distinct CDR3 sequences, with roughly 46% found just once. The sample comprised blood. The origin of the receptors is a man older than 75 in good health.

J is TRBJ2-1 and V is TRBV7-8, with D maybe TRBD2 (6 bases). The CDR3 totals 16 residues. Germline loops: CDR1 SGHVS, CDR2 FQNEAQ. Trimming removed 1 base from V and 3 bases from J, with 13 bases in between. This chain's CDR3 is CASSLGGKGGYNEQFF. CDR3 nucleotide sequence: TGTGCCAGCAGCTTAGGAGGCAAGGGAGGCTACAATGAGCAGTTCTTC.

The table lists this clonotype with a few counts. The CDR3 DNA follows: TGCGCCAGCAGTGACCAGCGGGAGAAGAATGAGCAGTACTTC. This sequence encodes CASSDQREKNEQYF. The chain joins TRBV10-1 to TRBJ2-5, with TRBD2 identical over 8 bases. Germline V gives CDR1 WNHNN, CDR2 SYGVQD (reference sequence). V shed 3 bases and J 11 bases; nucleotides not matched to a gene: 11. The CDR3 is 14 amino acids.

This clonotype was counted between two and nine times. The chain carries TRBV6-1 and TRBJ2-3; TRBD1 matches at 12 bases. Trimming cost V 3 bases and J 4 bases; bases outside gene matches: 5. This CDR3 comprises 16 residues. Germline CDR1 reads MNHNS; CDR2 reads SASEGT. The CDR3 nucleotides are TGTGCCAGCAGTGACGGGACAGGGGGCGAGGCAGATACGCAGTATTTT. It is translated as CASSDGTGGEADTQYF.

This clonotype was observed a handful of times. The chain combines TRBV5-1 with TRBJ1-1; 7 bases line up with TRBD1. CDR1 is SGHRS, CDR2 YFSETQ, per germline. With 0 bases clipped from V and 1 base from J, the junction kept 6 bases outside the gene matches. This CDR3 has 16 amino acids. CDR3 DNA: TGCGCCAGCAGCTTGGTCCCCGGGACAGCGAACACTGAAGCTTTCTTT. It yields the protein CASSLVPGTANTEAFF.

The rearrangement uses TRBV5-4 and TRBJ2-7, with 9 bases matching TRBD1. Trimming removed 0 bases from V and 3 bases from J; junction bases left unmatched: 4. This CDR3 is built from 15 residues. Germline CDR1 reads SGHNT; CDR2 reads YYREEE (reference sequence). Here the CDR3 reads CASSLGGQGIYEQYF. CDR3 in DNA: TGTGCCAGCAGCTTGGGGGGACAGGGTATCTACGAGCAGTACTTC.

The V call is TRBV10-3, the J call TRBJ2-1; possible D gene TRBD2, 5 bases. This CDR3 region has 12 residues. Germline CDR1 ENHRY, CDR2 SYGVKD. Trimming removed 7 bases from V and 7 bases from J, with 11 bases in between. The CDR3 coding sequence is TGTGCCATCATGCGGTCGGGGAATGAGCAGTTCTTC. Encoded protein: CAIMRSGNEQFF.

This chain links TRBV30 with TRBJ2-7; TRBD2 is a possible D gene (6 bases). The V and J ends lost 1 base and 4 bases respectively, with 11 bases between them. Germline-derived CDR1 and CDR2 are GTSNPN and SVGIG (reference sequence). The CDR3 length is 13 residues. The CDR3 DNA follows: TGTGCCTGGAGTGCGGAACTAGCATACGAGCAGTACTTC. Its protein is CAWSAELAYEQYF.

In its sample, this clonotype was seen many times. V gene TRBV28 combines with J gene TRBJ2-5; possible D gene TRBD1, 5 bases. The CDR3 is 12 amino acids. Germline CDR1 and CDR2: MDHEN and SYDVKM. Trimming removed 7 bases from V and 2 bases from J, with 8 bases in between. In nucleotides, the CDR3 is TGTGCCAGCATGAGACAGCAAGAGACCCAGTACTTC. Protein sequence: CASMRQQETQYF.

This clonotype was detected only a few times. The J gene is TRBJ2-5, the V gene TRBV27; tentative D call: TRBD1 (6 bases). The J call is uncertain, as TRBJ2-7 better fits the DNA end. CDR1 MNHEY and CDR2 SMNVEV come from the germline V gene (reference sequence). The CDR3 spans 14 residues. The CDR3 region has the DNA TGTGCCAGCAGCCCGACAGGATGGGGCGACGAGCAGTACTTC. It encodes CASSPTGWGDEQYF.

As to this clonotype: With a much larger clone just one base away, this may be a read error. The genes are TRBV6-5 and TRBJ2-5, with unresolved D. The DNA end is more similar to TRBJ2-1, so the J call may be wrong. The CDR3 contains 12 residues. Germline lookup yields CDR1 MNHEY and CDR2 SVGAGI. Written as DNA, the CDR3 is TGTGCCAGCAGTCTCTCAGGATGGACCCAGTTCTTC. Translated, it gives CASSLSGWTQFF.

This clonotype was seen at least ten times. The rearrangement joins TRBV12-3 or TRBV12-4 to TRBJ1-1, with D tentatively TRBD1 (6 bases). V shed 6 bases and J shed 4 bases, with 15 bases lying between them. CDR3 length: 14 amino acids. CDR3 amino acids: CASSGTGYATEAFF. DNA of the CDR3: TGTGCCAGCAGCGGAACAGGGTATGCCACTGAAGCTTTCTTT.

In regard to this clonotype: It may be a read error: a sequence one base away is much more abundant. The chain joins TRBV11-2 to TRBJ2-7, with D uncertain. Germline-derived CDR1 and CDR2 are SGHAT and FQNNGV. The CDR3 runs to 16 residues. Trimming removed 5 bases at V and 7 bases at J, with 24 bases between. CDR3 region: CASSALGAVNYNEQYF. CDR3 coding DNA: TGTGCCAGCAGCGCCCTTGGCGCGGTGAATTACAATGAGCAGTACTTC.

This clonotype has only a few counts. The genes are TRBV27 and TRBJ1-1; D gene ambiguous. Germline V gives CDR1 MNHEY, CDR2 SMNVEV (reference sequence). The CDR3 loop spans 15 amino acids. Trimming stripped 3 bases from V and 5 bases from J, with 16 bases between. The CDR3 loop is CASSFRPPESTEAFF. The DNA for the CDR3 is TGTGCCAGCAGTTTCAGACCTCCTGAGAGTACTGAAGCTTTCTTT.

This clonotype was counted many times. The chain has TRBV24-1 and TRBJ2-7; 9 bases align to TRBD1. Germline CDR1 KGHDR, CDR2 SFDVKD. V was clipped by 4 bases and J by 0 bases; unmatched bases: 6. The CDR3 loop spans 16 amino acids. CDR3 loop: CATSDNRGPSSYEQYF. The DNA of the CDR3 is TGTGCCACCAGTGACAACAGGGGGCCCAGCTCCTACGAGCAGTACTTC.

The genes are TRBV29-1 and TRBJ1-5; TRBD1 matches 8 bases. V dropped 4 bases and J dropped 6; count of bases not matched to a gene: 5. CDR3 length equals 13 residues. Per germline, CDR1 SQVTM and CDR2 ANQGSEA. Here the CDR3 DNA reads TGCAGCGTTGCGGACAGGGTGGGTCAGCCCCAGCATTTT. This translates into CSVADRVGQPQHF.

The CDR3 bases are TGTGCCAGCAGTGGGCGCTTGACAGGCGGGAACTACAATGAGCAGTTCTTC. It encodes CASSGRLTGGNYNEQFF. This chain links TRBV6-1 with TRBJ2-1, with D perhaps given as TRBD1 or TRBD2 (6 bases each). CDR3 length: 17 residues. Germline CDR1 is MNHNS and CDR2 is SASEGT. V shed 4 bases and J shed 3 bases, with 19 bases lying between them.

The table lists this clonotype with many counts. This chain links TRBV12-3 or TRBV12-4 with TRBJ2-6, with unresolved D. Trimming took 6 bases from V and 3 from J, leaving 9 bases between them. CDR3 length: 14 residues. The CDR3 DNA reads as TGTGCCAGCAGCCCTACCCGTGGGGCCAACGTCCTGACTTTC. Translation: CASSPTRGANVLTF.

This clonotype was seen more than once but under ten times. This chain connects TRBV25-1 to TRBJ2-3; D might be TRBD2 (6 bases). Trimming removed 3 bases at V and 0 bases at J, with 16 bases between. CDR1 MGHDK and CDR2 SYGVNS come from the germline V gene. The CDR3 has 17 residues. The CDR3 region has the DNA TGTGCCAGCAGTGATGATTGGTGGGGGAGGAGCACAGATACGCAGTATTTT. This codes for CASSDDWWGRSTDTQYF.

The chain recombines TRBV20-1 with TRBJ2-6; 12 nucleotides line up with TRBD2. CDR1 is DFQATT, CDR2 SNEGSKA, per germline (reference sequence). The CDR3 spans 16 residues. The ends lost 5 bases at V and 3 bases at J; junction bases unmatched: 5. The CDR3 DNA reads TGCAGTGCTTCGACTAGCGGGAGAAGTGGGGCCAACGTCCTGACTTTC. It yields the protein CSASTSGRSGANVLTF.

This clonotype was picked up a small number of times. The chain carries TRBV5-1 and TRBJ2-1; possible D gene TRBD2, 6 bases. The V and J ends lost 0 bases and 1 base respectively, with 11 bases between them. The germline CDR1 and CDR2 sequences are SGHRS and YFSETQ. The CDR3 consists of 16 residues. CDR3 in DNA: TGCGCCAGCAGCTTGGGTAGCGGACCATCCTACAATGAGCAGTTCTTC. It encodes CASSLGSGPSYNEQFF.